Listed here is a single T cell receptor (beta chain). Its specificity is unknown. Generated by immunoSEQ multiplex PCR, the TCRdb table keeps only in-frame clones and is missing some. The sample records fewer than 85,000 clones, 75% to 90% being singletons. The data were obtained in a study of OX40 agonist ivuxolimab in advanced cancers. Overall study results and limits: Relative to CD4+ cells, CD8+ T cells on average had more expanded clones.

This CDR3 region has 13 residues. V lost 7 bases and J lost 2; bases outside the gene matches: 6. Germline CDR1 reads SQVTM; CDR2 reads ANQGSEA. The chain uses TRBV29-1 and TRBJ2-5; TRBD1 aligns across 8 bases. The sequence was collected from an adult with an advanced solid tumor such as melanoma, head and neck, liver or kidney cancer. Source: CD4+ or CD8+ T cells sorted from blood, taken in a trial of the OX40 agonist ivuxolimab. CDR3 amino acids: CSAATGAQETQYF. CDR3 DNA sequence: TGCAGCGCCGCGACAGGGGCACAAGAGACCCAGTACTTC. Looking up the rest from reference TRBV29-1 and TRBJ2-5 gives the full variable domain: SAVISQKPSRDICQRGTSLTIQCQVDSQVTMMFWYRQQPGQSLTLIATANQGSEATYESGFVIDKFPISRPNLTFSTLTVSNMSPEDSSIYLCSAATGAQETQYFGPGTRLLVL.